These 30 T cell receptor beta chains share one sample of origin, sequenced in a study of blood T cell repertoires in COVID-19. Profiled with immunoSEQ multiplex PCR; TCRdb holds only in-frame clones, not every one. The repertoire holds just under 90,000 clones, with 88% as singletons. Sequencing was done on a sample of peripheral blood. Receptor source: a man aged 60 to 69 with acute or convalescent COVID-19.

The rearrangement uses TRBV6-6 and TRBJ1-5; 9 bases agree with TRBD1. CDR1 and CDR2 (germline): MNHNY, SVGAGI (reference sequence). The length of the CDR3 is 14 residues. Trimming at V came to 7 bases and at J to 5 bases, leaving 6 bases not matched to a gene. This CDR3 reads CASNRGQGYQPQHF. In nucleotides, the CDR3 is TGTGCCAGCAACAGGGGACAGGGATATCAGCCCCAGCATTTT.

The chain joins TRBV19 to TRBJ2-3; tentatively, D is TRBD1 (6 bases). The germline CDR1 and CDR2 sequences are LNHDA and SQIVND (reference sequence). Trimming cost V 6 bases and J 5 bases, with 12 bases left between them. The CDR3 totals 13 residues. Here the CDR3 DNA reads TGTGCCAGTAGGGTACAGGGAGAAGATACGCAGTATTTT. Translating it yields CASRVQGEDTQYF.

The chain joins TRBV27 to TRBJ2-3; 9 nucleotides match TRBD2. This CDR3 comprises 15 residues. J was trimmed by 0 bases and V by 3 bases; bases with no gene match: 1. The V gene's germline CDR1 is MNHEY and CDR2 SMNVEV (reference sequence). CDR3 nucleotides: TGTGCCAGCAGTTTGCTAGCGGGGAGCACAGATACGCAGTATTTT. It codes for CASSLLAGSTDTQYF.

The chain employs TRBV5-1 and TRBJ2-5; tentative D call: TRBD2 (7 bases). V was shortened by 0 bases and J by 4 bases, with 13 bases between the two germline ends. Germline assignment: CDR1 SGHRS and CDR2 YFSETQ. The CDR3 runs 15 residues. The CDR3 here is CASSLEIGGRETQYF. As DNA, the CDR3 is TGCGCCAGCAGCTTGGAAATCGGGGGGCGAGAGACCCAGTACTTC.

The CDR3 is CASSESTGVGELFF. CDR3 DNA sequence: TGCGCCAGCAGTGAGTCGACAGGGGTCGGGGAGCTGTTTTTT. The chain links TRBV10-2 to TRBJ2-2, with 8 bases aligning to TRBD1. The CDR3 is 14 residues long. The V and J ends lost 0 bases and 7 bases, in that order; junction bases with no gene match: 1. Looked up from germline, CDR1 is WSHSY and CDR2 is SAAADI.

This chain connects TRBV5-1 to TRBJ2-6; the D gene is possibly TRBD1 (5 bases). The germline CDR1 and CDR2 sequences are SGHRS and YFSETQ. CDR3 length equals 14 residues. V was pared by 5 bases and J by 1 base, with 7 bases between. The CDR3 here is CASRDTSGANVLTF. CDR3 bases: TGCGCCAGCAGGGACACTTCTGGGGCCAACGTCCTGACTTTC.

The chain recombines TRBV12-3 or TRBV12-4 with TRBJ2-2, with a tentative D call TRBD1 (6 bases). The CDR3 length is 13 residues. V was clipped by 3 bases and J by 7 bases, with 9 bases between them. Written as DNA, the CDR3 is TGTGCCAGCAGTTTGGGACAATACGGGGAGCTGTTTTTT. Its translation: CASSLGQYGELFF.

The chain has TRBV7-9 and TRBJ2-7, with D possibly being TRBD1 (6 bases). With 1 base removed from V and 4 bases from J, the gap between germline ends came to 11 bases. Looked up from germline, CDR1 is SEHNR and CDR2 is FQNEAQ (reference sequence). The CDR3 spans 14 residues. This chain's CDR3 is CASSLGTANYEQYF. CDR3 DNA: TGTGCCAGCAGCTTAGGGACAGCGAATTACGAGCAGTACTTC.

The rearrangement uses TRBV3-1 (or the pseudogene TRBV3-2) and TRBJ1-6; no definite D call. CDR1 and CDR2 from the germline V gene are LGHDT and YNNKEL (reference sequence). V was pared by 3 bases and J by 8 bases, with 8 bases between. The CDR3 runs 13 residues. CDR3: CASSQGWDSPLHF. The CDR3 DNA is TGTGCCAGCAGCCAGGGCTGGGATTCACCCCTCCACTTT.

This clone was seen a single time. The chain couples TRBV5-1 to TRBJ2-1; 9 nucleotides align to TRBD1. After removal of 5 bases from V and 7 bases from J, the junction contained 16 bases not matched to a gene. CDR1 and CDR2 (germline): SGHRS, YFSETQ. The CDR3 length is 17 residues. CDR3 in amino acids: CASSERLDRGRDNEQFF. Here the CDR3 DNA reads TGCGCCAGCAGTGAGAGGCTAGACAGGGGGAGGGATAATGAGCAGTTCTTC. Together with reference TRBV5-1 and TRBJ2-1, the CDR3 gives the full variable domain: KAGVTQTPRYLIKTRGQQVTLSCSPISGHRSVSWYQQTPGQGLQFLFEYFSETQRNKGNFPGRFSGRQFSNSRSEMNVSTLELGDSALYLCASSERLDRGRDNEQFFGPGTRLTVL.

The V gene is TRBV5-4, the J gene TRBJ2-2; 12 bases align to TRBD2. This CDR3 region has 16 residues. Germline V lookup: CDR1 SGHNT, CDR2 YYREEE (reference sequence). J gave up 2 bases and V 3 bases, and 2 bases lay outside the gene matches. The CDR3 DNA is TGTGCCAGCAGCTCACTAGCGGGGGGAAACACCGGGGAGCTGTTTTTT. This translates into CASSSLAGGNTGELFF.

The rearrangement uses TRBV19 and TRBJ1-5, with no clear D. Germline V lookup: CDR1 LNHDA, CDR2 SQIVND (reference sequence). V lost 3 bases and J 7 bases, leaving 10 bases between the germline ends. This CDR3 region has 13 residues. CDR3 nucleotides: TGTGCCAGTAGTATTGAGGTAGGACAGCCCCAGCATTTT. Translation gives CASSIEVGQPQHF.

J is TRBJ2-2 and V is TRBV7-3; perhaps TRBD1 as D (6 bases). The V end was cut by 5 bases, the J end by 5 bases, with 15 bases between. Germline lookup yields CDR1 SGHTA and CDR2 FQGTGA. The CDR3 extends over 15 amino acids. CDR3 amino acids: CASSTTGSKTGELFF. CDR3 sequence (DNA): TGTGCCAGCAGCACAACAGGGAGTAAAACCGGGGAGCTGTTTTTT. Complete variable domain (other parts from reference TRBV7-3 and TRBJ2-2): GAGVSQTPSNKVTEKGKYVELRCDPISGHTALYWYRQSLGQGPEFLIYFQGTGAADDSGLPNDRFFAVRPEGSVSTLKIQRTERGDSAVYLCASSTTGSKTGELFFGEGSRLTVL.

The CDR3 reads CASSQAGVNIEKLFF. As DNA, the CDR3 is TGTGCCAGCAGCCAAGCAGGGGTGAATATTGAAAAACTGTTTTTT. J is TRBJ1-4 and V is TRBV14, with D possibly being TRBD1 (6 bases). This CDR3 contains 15 residues. Germline V lookup: CDR1 SGHDN, CDR2 FVKESK. Trimming left V 1 base short and J 7 bases short, with 13 bases between.

The CDR3 is CASSPGGSVNTEAFF. CDR3 in DNA: TGTGCCAGCAGCCCAGGGGGATCCGTGAACACTGAAGCTTTCTTT. The genes are TRBV7-9 and TRBJ1-1; 7 bases align to TRBD1. With V trimmed by 5 bases and J by 0 bases, 6 bases remained unmatched. This CDR3 has 15 residues. Germline V gives CDR1 SEHNR, CDR2 FQNEAQ (reference sequence).

J is TRBJ2-3 and V is TRBV5-4; 16 bases line up with TRBD2. The germline CDR1 and CDR2 sequences are SGHNT and YYREEE (reference sequence). This CDR3 region has 18 residues. V dropped 4 bases and J dropped 1; count of bases not matched to a gene: 6. The CDR3 region has the DNA TGTGCCAGCAGCCGCGGGACTAGCGGGGGGGTAGGCACAGATACGCAGTATTTT. As protein: CASSRGTSGGVGTDTQYF.

The chain carries TRBV3-1 (or the pseudogene TRBV3-2) and TRBJ2-3; 12 nucleotides match TRBD2. The V gene's germline CDR1 is LGHDT and CDR2 YNNKEL (reference sequence). V lost 1 base and J lost 5; bases outside the gene matches: 4. The CDR3 runs to 16 residues. CDR3 sequence reads: CASSQVLAGGEDTQYF. CDR3 nucleotides: TGTGCCAGCAGCCAAGTACTAGCGGGAGGCGAAGATACGCAGTATTTT.

This sequence joins TRBV11-3 and TRBJ1-4; D is perhaps TRBD1 (6 bases). CDR1 is SGHNT and CDR2 is YENEEA in the germline V gene. V was clipped by 6 bases and J by 0 bases, with 17 bases between them. The CDR3 extends over 17 amino acids. This chain's CDR3 is CASRTIGQSPTNEKLFF. CDR3 in DNA: TGTGCCAGCAGGACTATCGGACAGAGCCCAACTAATGAAAAACTGTTTTTT.

This clone occurred once. This chain connects TRBV7-2 to TRBJ2-1; 8 nucleotides match TRBD2. V lost 6 bases, J lost 4 bases, and 8 bases stayed unmatched. The germline CDR1 and CDR2 sequences are SGHTA and FQGNSA. The CDR3 loop spans 15 amino acids. The CDR3 spells CASSPTPSGYNEQFF. The DNA for the CDR3 is TGTGCCAGCAGTCCAACTCCTAGCGGGTACAATGAGCAGTTCTTC.

The CDR3 loop is CASSAAGGRETQYF. CDR3 in DNA: TGTGCCAGCAGTGCTGCGGGGGGGCGGGAGACCCAGTACTTC. The V gene is TRBV2, the J gene TRBJ2-5, with TRBD2 identical over 9 bases. The CDR3 has 14 residues. CDR1 is SNHLY, CDR2 FYNNEI, per germline. Germline trimming cut 4 bases from V and 5 bases from J; bases unmatched to any gene: 5.

The genes are TRBV4-1 and TRBJ2-3, with a tentative D call TRBD1 (5 bases). This CDR3 has 14 residues. V was clipped by 4 bases and J by 3 bases, with 11 bases between them. In germline, CDR1 is MGHRA, CDR2 YSYEKL. The CDR3 protein is CASSRQGSTDTQYF. The CDR3 region has the DNA TGCGCCAGCAGCCGCCAGGGCTCGACAGATACGCAGTATTTT.

This sequence joins TRBV5-1 and TRBJ1-2; 7 bases fit TRBD1. The CDR3 length is 15 residues. Germline CDR1 SGHRS, CDR2 YFSETQ. V dropped 2 bases and J dropped 5; count of bases not matched to a gene: 9. The CDR3, as DNA: TGCGCCAGCAGCTTAAACAGGGGTTCTGATTATGGCTACACCTTC. Its protein product is CASSLNRGSDYGYTF.

This clone occurred a few times. The chain links TRBV11-2 to TRBJ2-6; D perhaps matches TRBD2 (5 bases). The germline V and J ends were trimmed by 2 bases and 4 bases, with 12 bases remaining between them. This CDR3 is 16 amino acids long. CDR1 is SGHAT, CDR2 FQNNGV, per germline. CDR3 sequence (DNA): TGTGCCAGCAGCTTACCGGCGGGCGACGGGGCCAACGTCCTGACTTTC. Protein product: CASSLPAGDGANVLTF.

The V call is TRBV5-1, the J call TRBJ1-1; 7 bases map to TRBD1. Germline V gene sequence: CDR1 SGHRS, CDR2 YFSETQ. With V trimmed by 4 bases and J by 4 bases, 7 bases remained unmatched. This CDR3 has 14 residues. CDR3 in DNA: TGCGCCAGCAGCGAGAGGGGGCTGGGCACTGAAGCTTTCTTT. The encoded protein is CASSERGLGTEAFF.

This CDR3 is CASRAHWNTGELFF. As DNA, the CDR3 is TGTGCCAGCAGAGCCCATTGGAACACCGGGGAGCTGTTTTTT. This chain connects TRBV9 to TRBJ2-2, with D unresolved. Germline V gene lookup returns CDR1 SGDLS and CDR2 YYNGEE. Trimming stripped 5 bases from V and 1 base from J, with 9 bases between. This CDR3 contains 14 residues.

The genes are TRBV19 and TRBJ2-1; 7 positions agree with TRBD1. Germline V gene lookup returns CDR1 LNHDA and CDR2 SQIVND (reference sequence). CDR3 length equals 14 residues. The J segment lost 7 bases and the V segment lost 6 bases, leaving 9 bases of the junction unmatched. CDR3 nucleotide sequence: TGTGCCAGTAGAGACCAGACAGGGAGAAATGAGCAGTTCTTC. Encoded protein: CASRDQTGRNEQFF. Complete variable domain (other parts from reference TRBV19 and TRBJ2-1): DGGITQSPKYLFRKEGQNVTLSCEQNLNHDAMYWYRQDPGQGLRLIYYSQIVNDFQKGDIAEGYSVSREKKESFPLTVTSAQKNPTAFYLCASRDQTGRNEQFFGPGTRLTVL.

The chain joins TRBV29-1 to TRBJ2-1; TRBD1 might be the D (5 bases). The CDR3 consists of 14 residues. V lost 4 bases to trimming and J lost 2 bases, with 12 bases between them. From germline, CDR1 is SQVTM and CDR2 ANQGSEA. CDR3 in DNA: TGCAGCGTTGGCGACAGCTTTACCTACAATGAGCAGTTCTTC. Its translation is CSVGDSFTYNEQFF.

This chain joins TRBV3-1 (or the pseudogene TRBV3-2) and TRBJ2-3, with 8 bases aligning to TRBD2. The germline gives CDR1 LGHDT, CDR2 YNNKEL (reference sequence). The V gene end was trimmed by 0 bases and the J gene end by 2 bases; junction bases not matched to a gene: 4. The CDR3 has 16 amino acids. The CDR3 nucleotides read TGTGCCAGCAGCCAAGATGCGCGGGGGGACACAGATACGCAGTATTTT. Translated: CASSQDARGDTDTQYF.

The chain couples TRBV24-1 to TRBJ2-3, with 12 nucleotides matching TRBD2. Per the germline V gene, CDR1 is KGHDR and CDR2 is SFDVKD. This CDR3 spans 17 amino acids. After removal of 4 bases from V and 2 bases from J, the junction contained 6 bases not matched to a gene. The CDR3 region is CATSDPGLAGITDTQYF. The CDR3 DNA follows: TGTGCCACCAGTGACCCCGGACTAGCGGGAATCACAGATACGCAGTATTTT.

The V call is TRBV12-3 or TRBV12-4, the J call TRBJ1-1; possibly TRBD1 for D (6 bases). V lost 5 bases to trimming and J lost 6 bases, with 13 bases between them. The CDR3 totals 13 residues. This chain's CDR3 is CASSGLGGSEAFF. The CDR3 coding sequence is TGTGCCAGCAGTGGTCTTGGGGGCTCTGAAGCTTTCTTT.